The subject of this entry is one TCR beta chain. Sequencing relied on immunoSEQ assay v3.0, run at survey level. Assay: immunoSEQ multiplex PCR; the TCRdb copy retains only in-frame clones and omits some. Here the sample spans tens of thousands of clones, around 86% being singletons. The sample is drawn from a study of long-term antiretroviral therapy in people with HIV. Material: unsorted PBMCs, obtained 1 year after starting antiretroviral therapy. The sequence derives from a man in his late teens or twenties with HIV.

The CDR3 DNA reads TGTGCCAGCAGCTTAGGCGGGTTGCAGCCCCAGCATTTT. Translating it yields CASSLGGLQPQHF. The chain is built from TRBV7-9 and TRBJ1-5; D remains ambiguous. Trimming pared 1 base from V and 7 bases from J, leaving 8 bases between. The CDR3 contains 13 residues. Germline-derived CDR1 and CDR2 are SEHNR and FQNEAQ (reference sequence).